This T cell receptor (beta chain) was sequenced for a study of tumor-infiltrating lymphocytes in primary liver carcinoma. Background on the study: The neoplasms were of stage T1-T3 N0M0, with dimensions of roughly 4.2 to 11 cm across.

Synthesis of TCR beta cDNA was carried out from approximately 0.55 ug total RNA with a constant-region primer. Three nested multiplex PCR rounds, a slightly modified ARM-PCR method, built the TCR beta libraries. Primers for the first two PCR rounds were TRBV1-TRBV30 forward primers and a C-beta reverse primer (approximately 10 cycles per round). One entry per CDR3 protein results from TCRdb running MiXCR on the multiplex PCR reads. The sample holds more than 150,000 distinct CDR3 sequences, 50% to 75% seen once. Study findings and constraints: Tumor-adjacent and tumor-blood pairs shared less of their repertoires than tumor region pairs shared.

About this clonotype itself: Its antigen is as yet unknown.

The CDR3 length is 15 residues. Trimming cost V 6 bases and J 4 bases, with 15 bases left between them. Out of unsorted whole blood came the blood RNA, and germline DNA was extracted as well. Around 4 milliliters of peripheral blood were collected before surgery. The source of this sequence is a man aged 35-49 years with primary liver carcinoma and hepatitis B virus infection. Sequenced: peripheral blood. V and J are TRBV12-3 or TRBV12-4 and TRBJ2-2; a weak D match, TRBD2 (6 bases). The CDR3 region is CASSTGRGRTGELFF. The DNA for the CDR3 is TGTGCCAGCAGCACGGGGCGGGGACGCACCGGGGAGCTGTTTTTT.